Listed below are T cell receptor beta chains from one sample, sequenced in a study of CD8+ T cells in alopecia areata. The repertoire was sequenced with immunoSEQ multiplex PCR; TCRdb's copy has only in-frame clones and lacks some. Of 190,000 or so clones in the sample, roughly three fifths were seen once. This material consisted of CD4+ T cells sorted from blood, taken at week 4, from a patient treated with tofacitinib. Source of these receptors: a human donor with alopecia areata. The CDR3 runs from the conserved cysteine through the conserved F or W. The order of the fields is V gene, clone size, D gene, J gene, CDR3 protein, CDR3 DNA. D genes are given only for firm matches. Size values are once, few and many counts, or a class for expanded clones, and some rows have none.

V: TRBV5-1; size: -; D: TRBD2; J: TRBJ2-7; CDR3: CASSQFILAGGYEQYF; DNA: TGCGCCAGCAGCCAATTCATCCTAGCGGGGGGATACGAGCAGTACTTC
V: TRBV4-3; size: -; D: TRBD1; J: TRBJ2-5; CDR3: CASGGTGQETQYF; DNA: TGCGCCAGCGGGGGGACAGGTCAAGAGACCCAGTACTTC
V: TRBV29-1; size: once; D: -; J: TRBJ1-4; CDR3: CSVDGSATNEKLFF; DNA: TGCAGCGTTGACGGGTCCGCAACTAATGAAAAACTGTTTTTT
V: TRBV30; size: -; D: -; J: TRBJ1-4; CDR3: CAWYKQGVSEKLFF; DNA: TGTGCCTGGTATAAACAGGGAGTGTCGGAAAAACTGTTTTTT
V: TRBV5-6; size: -; D: TRBD1; J: TRBJ2-5; CDR3: CASSQGQERETQYF; DNA: TGTGCCAGCAGCCAGGGACAGGAGAGGGAGACCCAGTACTTC
V: TRBV7-9; size: -; D: -; J: TRBJ1-2; CDR3: CASSLNGDYGYTF; DNA: TGTGCCAGCAGCTTAAACGGAGACTATGGCTACACCTTC
V: TRBV9; size: few; D: -; J: TRBJ2-1; CDR3: CASSVEGQNNEQFF; DNA: TGTGCCAGCAGCGTAGAAGGCCAAAACAATGAGCAGTTCTTC
V: TRBV6-5; size: -; D: -; J: TRBJ2-7; CDR3: CASGGYAGGEQYF; DNA: TGTGCCAGCGGGGGTTACGCCGGTGGCGAGCAGTACTTC
V: TRBV18; size: -; D: TRBD2; J: TRBJ2-1; CDR3: CASSPRGLAGGEQFF; DNA: TGTGCCAGCTCACCAAGGGGACTAGCGGGGGGCGAGCAGTTCTTC
V: TRBV5-1; size: -; D: -; J: TRBJ1-2; CDR3: CASSLHPDYVVRDGYTF; DNA: TGCGCCAGCAGCCTACATCCGGATTATGTCGTTCGGGATGGCTACACCTTC
V: TRBV27; size: once; D: TRBD1; J: TRBJ1-6; CDR3: CASSHTGGRDSPLHF; DNA: TGTGCCAGCAGTCACACAGGGGGCCGGGATTCACCCCTCCACTTT
V: TRBV7-9; size: -; D: TRBD1; J: TRBJ1-5; CDR3: CASSVQGANQPQHF; DNA: TGTGCCAGCAGCGTCCAGGGGGCGAATCAGCCCCAGCATTTT
V: TRBV30; size: -; D: -; J: TRBJ1-2; CDR3: CAWSSKGMPNYGYTF; DNA: TGTGCCTGGAGTTCCAAGGGGATGCCTAACTATGGCTACACCTTC
V: TRBV6-5; size: -; D: TRBD2; J: TRBJ2-5; CDR3: CASSYANSGGRETQYF; DNA: TGTGCCAGCAGTTACGCCAACAGCGGGGGGAGGGAGACCCAGTACTTC
V: TRBV5-6; size: -; D: -; J: TRBJ2-5; CDR3: CASSLDVGSSVKTQYF; DNA: TGTGCCAGCAGCTTGGACGTGGGCTCATCGGTGAAAACCCAGTACTTC
V: TRBV29-1; size: -; D: -; J: TRBJ2-3; CDR3: CSVEGGPTDTQYF; DNA: TGCAGCGTTGAAGGGGGCCCCACAGATACGCAGTATTTT
V: TRBV14; size: few; D: -; J: TRBJ2-2; CDR3: CASSQTREGELFF; DNA: TGTGCCAGCAGCCAAACTAGAGAGGGGGAGCTGTTTTTT
V: TRBV28; size: -; D: -; J: TRBJ2-2; CDR3: CASSFTTSGAGELFF; DNA: TGTGCCAGCAGTTTTACTACCTCAGGGGCCGGGGAGCTGTTTTTT
V: TRBV30; size: -; D: -; J: TRBJ1-6; CDR3: CAWGVEPTPLHF; DNA: TGTGCCTGGGGCGTGGAGCCCACACCCCTCCACTTT
V: TRBV13; size: -; D: -; J: TRBJ1-1; CDR3: CASSLRGGGTEAFF; DNA: TGTGCCAGCAGCTTACGTGGGGGCGGGACTGAAGCTTTCTTT
V: TRBV27; size: few; D: -; J: TRBJ2-4; CDR3: CASSLGDNIQYF; DNA: TGTGCCAGCAGTTTAGGGGATAACATTCAGTACTTC
V: TRBV7-3; size: -; D: -; J: TRBJ2-1; CDR3: CASSLTTPGQNNEQFF; DNA: TGTGCCAGCAGCTTAACAACGCCAGGACAGAACAATGAGCAGTTCTTC
V: TRBV25-1; size: -; D: -; J: TRBJ2-5; CDR3: CASSGSGGDQETQYF; DNA: TGTGCCAGCAGTGGGAGTGGAGGGGACCAAGAGACCCAGTACTTC
V: TRBV30; size: -; D: TRBD2; J: TRBJ2-5; CDR3: CAWSVLAQETQYF; DNA: TGTGCCTGGAGTGTACTAGCGCAAGAGACCCAGTACTTC
V: TRBV14; size: few; D: TRBD1; J: TRBJ2-7; CDR3: CARAGQGIYEQYF; DNA: TGTGCCAGAGCGGGACAGGGTATCTACGAGCAGTACTTC
V: TRBV2; size: -; D: -; J: TRBJ2-4; CDR3: CATIGGGSDIQYF; DNA: TGTGCCACGATCGGGGGCGGGTCGGACATTCAGTACTTC
V: TRBV6-1; size: -; D: TRBD2; J: TRBJ2-1; CDR3: CASSEYASGGSEQFF; DNA: TGTGCCAGCAGTGAATATGCTAGCGGGGGGTCTGAGCAGTTCTTC
V: TRBV10-3; size: few; D: -; J: TRBJ2-7; CDR3: CAISDRFTYEQYF; DNA: TGTGCCATCAGCGACAGATTCACGTACGAGCAGTACTTC
V: TRBV28; size: -; D: -; J: TRBJ1-1; CDR3: CASSPLPGALIKTEAFF; DNA: TGTGCCAGCAGCCCATTGCCGGGGGCGCTTATTAAGACTGAAGCTTTCTTT
V: TRBV29-1; size: -; D: TRBD1; J: TRBJ2-1; CDR3: CSLSGQGFNEQFF; DNA: TGCAGCCTCTCGGGACAGGGGTTCAATGAGCAGTTCTTC
V: TRBV30; size: -; D: -; J: TRBJ1-3; CDR3: CAWSGQGNTIYF; DNA: TGTGCCTGGAGTGGACAGGGAAACACCATATATTTT
V: TRBV20-1; size: -; D: -; J: TRBJ1-1; CDR3: CSARGDSEAFF; DNA: TGCAGTGCTAGGGGAGACTCTGAAGCTTTCTTT
V: TRBV2; size: -; D: -; J: TRBJ2-7; CDR3: CASTNYEQYF; DNA: TGTGCCAGCACCAACTACGAGCAGTACTTC
V: TRBV7-9; size: -; D: -; J: TRBJ1-2; CDR3: CASSRQAQNYGYTF; DNA: TGTGCCAGCAGCCGGCAGGCGCAAAACTATGGCTACACCTTC
V: TRBV29-1; size: few; D: -; J: TRBJ1-1; CDR3: CSVGPLTEAFF; DNA: TGCAGCGTCGGCCCGCTCACTGAAGCTTTCTTT
V: TRBV18; size: -; D: -; J: TRBJ1-2; CDR3: CASSPKGNYYGYTF; DNA: TGTGCCAGCTCACCAAAGGGGAATTACTATGGCTACACCTTC
V: TRBV14; size: -; D: TRBD2; J: TRBJ2-4; CDR3: CASSLPGLANIQYF; DNA: TGTGCCAGCAGCCTCCCGGGACTAGCAAACATTCAGTACTTC
V: TRBV9; size: -; D: TRBD1; J: TRBJ2-2; CDR3: CASSLTGLDTGELFF; DNA: TGTGCCAGCAGTCTGACAGGGTTAGACACCGGGGAGCTGTTTTTT
V: TRBV29-1; size: -; D: -; J: TRBJ1-1; CDR3: CSVVRHLNTEAFF; DNA: TGCAGCGTTGTAAGGCACTTGAACACTGAAGCTTTCTTT
V: TRBV25-1; size: few; D: -; J: TRBJ1-4; CDR3: CASSRDTRPTTNEKLFF; DNA: TGTGCCAGCAGTCGAGACACCCGCCCTACAACTAATGAAAAACTGTTTTTT
V: TRBV30; size: -; D: -; J: TRBJ1-2; CDR3: CASTGGYGYTF; DNA: TGTGCCTCTACAGGCGGCTATGGCTACACCTTC
V: TRBV15; size: -; D: -; J: TRBJ2-2; CDR3: CATSRERGTNTGELFF; DNA: TGTGCCACCAGCAGAGAGAGGGGAACGAACACCGGGGAGCTGTTTTTT
V: TRBV29-1; size: -; D: -; J: TRBJ2-1; CDR3: CSVENGYNEQFF; DNA: TGCAGCGTTGAGAACGGCTACAATGAGCAGTTCTTC
V: TRBV9; size: -; D: -; J: TRBJ1-1; CDR3: CASSVAGATEAFF; DNA: TGTGCCAGCAGCGTAGCGGGGGCCACTGAAGCTTTCTTT
V: TRBV30; size: -; D: -; J: TRBJ1-2; CDR3: CAWSEGRSYGYTF; DNA: TGTGCCTGGAGTGAGGGCAGGAGTTATGGCTACACCTTC
V: TRBV27; size: -; D: TRBD1; J: TRBJ1-2; CDR3: CASSPHRDRGIIYGYTF; DNA: TGTGCCAGCAGTCCACACCGGGACAGGGGGATTATCTATGGCTACACCTTC
V: TRBV29-1; size: -; D: -; J: TRBJ1-1; CDR3: CSVNRQMNTEAFF; DNA: TGCAGCGTTAATCGGCAGATGAACACTGAAGCTTTCTTT
V: TRBV4-3; size: -; D: TRBD2; J: TRBJ2-5; CDR3: CASSQELSGGFTQYF; DNA: TGCGCCAGCAGCCAAGAATTAAGCGGGGGTTTTACCCAGTACTTC
V: TRBV29-1; size: -; D: TRBD1; J: TRBJ1-1; CDR3: CSVGTGAIWGENTEAFF; DNA: TGCAGCGTTGGGACAGGGGCCATCTGGGGTGAGAACACTGAAGCTTTCTTT